The clone carrying this T cell receptor (beta chain) has only a few counts. Antigen specificity is unknown. TCRdb redid the calling of the 5' RACE reads with MiXCR, one entry per CDR3 protein. The data contain fewer than 650,000 distinct CDR3 sequences, 17% of them singletons. These data are taken from a study of T-cell memory formation after mild COVID-19. Study results and caveats: Whereas later expanders leaned CD4+, clones contracting day 15 to 85 showed a balanced CD4/CD8 makeup.

The CDR3 is 12 residues long. Germline CDR1 DFQATT, CDR2 SNEGSKA (reference sequence). V was clipped by 6 bases and J by 13 bases; unmatched bases: 10. The gene calls are TRBV20-1 and TRBJ2-4; 9 bases line up with TRBD2. The source is an adult woman who had mild COVID-19 (a few samples of this study predate the infection). Cell type and time point are not known. The sequenced sample was PBMCs or a T cell subset sorted from them (not recorded which). CDR3 amino acids: CSAKLAGRLQYF. The CDR3 DNA sequence: TGCAGTGCAAAGCTAGCGGGACGACTGCAGTACTTC.